This TCR beta chain was identified in a study of CD8+ T cells in alopecia areata. Study-wide results and limits: Shared TCR sequences were less clear between patients than in mice, possibly partly from HLA diversity.

Trimming took 4 bases from V and 6 from J; bases not matched to a gene: 4. The CDR3 is 14 amino acids. From germline, CDR1 is NSQYPW and CDR2 LRSPGD (reference sequence). Sequencing templates came from extracted RNA that was reverse transcribed into cDNA. The protocol was immunoSEQ multiplex PCR, while the TCRdb copy is restricted to in-frame clones and leaves out a portion. This record lists 250,000 or so clones, none seen once only, and the top ten clones contain 1.2%. There are a few counts of this clone. Its antigen is as yet unknown. Gene names and germline refer to mouse. Read coverage stops 4 residues before the CDR3 terminus; the germline J gene supplies the remainder. Sorting relied on CD4, CD8alpha, NKG2D, NKG2ACE and other markers applied to pooled cutaneous lymph node cells.

The clonotype was recovered from a C3H/HeJ mouse with alopecia areata. MHC haplotype of the mouse line: H2-k. The V gene is TRBV1, the J gene TRBJ2-1; 9 bases line up with TRBD1. The sequencing sample was made of CD4+ T cells sorted from a lymph node. Partial CDR3 DNA: TGCACCTGCAGTGACAGGGGGCTGGTTGCT. Amino acids: CTCSDRGLVA. The CDR3 as a whole reads CTCSDRGLVAEQFF.